The 26 T cell receptor beta chains given below trace back to one sample, sequenced in a study of T cells in Graves' hyperthyroidism and ophthalmopathy. Template material for amplifying TCR beta CDR3 regions consisted of RNA transcripts. Researchers ran a first-round RT-PCR on the TCR CDR3 using the HTBI primer set. MiXCR, run by TCRdb on the multiplex PCR reads, gives a single entry per CDR3 protein. The data hold over 90,000 distinct CDR3 sequences, with over 45% observed a single time. The sample was blood. The source of these receptors is a man in his forties with Graves' hyperthyroidism.

This sequence joins TRBV15 and TRBJ1-1; D is undetermined. This CDR3 contains 14 residues. The V and J ends lost 4 bases and 8 bases respectively, with 17 bases between them. Germline loops: CDR1 LNHNV, CDR2 YYDKDF (reference sequence). This CDR3 is CATSKDGNGPEAFF. CDR3 sequence (DNA): TGTGCCACCAGCAAAGATGGAAATGGTCCGGAAGCTTTCTTT.

At least ten counts were recorded for this clonotype. This chain connects TRBV19 to TRBJ2-1; D not resolved. The CDR3 consists of 15 residues. V was cut by 5 bases and J by 1 base, with 12 bases left in between. The V gene's germline CDR1 is LNHDA and CDR2 SQIVND (reference sequence). The CDR3 protein is CASSPRTVSYNEQFF. The CDR3 bases are TGTGCCAGTAGTCCAAGGACGGTTTCCTACAATGAGCAGTTCTTC.

This clonotype was seen many times. This chain connects TRBV20-1 to TRBJ1-2; 12 bases agree with TRBD1. The CDR3 runs to 17 residues. V lost 1 base, J lost 8 bases, and 14 bases stayed unmatched. The germline V gene has CDR1 DFQATT and CDR2 SNEGSKA (reference sequence). CDR3 nucleotides: TGCAGTGCTAGAGCCGGGACAGGGGGCCCCAGCAGAGAGGGCTACACCTTC. It encodes CSARAGTGGPSREGYTF.

As regards this clonotype: Compared with germline, one end of the junction differs, possibly owing to a read error. The rearrangement joins TRBV3-1 to TRBJ2-5, with no clear D. This CDR3 contains 14 residues. Looked up from germline, CDR1 is LGHDT and CDR2 is YNNKEL (reference sequence). The CDR3 DNA sequence: TGTGCCTGCAGCAGGACGACCGTGAGGGAGACCCAGTACTTC. It specifies CACSRTTVRETQYF.

This clonotype was seen ten or more times. CDR3 sequence reads: CASSSLTSSTDTQYF. The CDR3 nucleotides are TGTGCCAGCAGCTCGTTGACTTCTAGCACAGATACGCAGTATTTT. This chain uses TRBV7-9 with TRBJ2-3; no reliable D call. CDR1 is SEHNR and CDR2 is FQNEAQ in the germline V gene (reference sequence). V shed 4 bases and J shed 0 bases, with 11 bases lying between them. The CDR3 sequence is 15 residues long.

This clonotype was seen ten or more times. The chain uses TRBV13 and TRBJ2-5; TRBD2 aligns across 7 bases. Germline V gene data show CDR1 as PRHDT and CDR2 as FYEKMQ (reference sequence). J gave up 1 base and V 4 bases, and 9 bases lay outside the gene matches. This CDR3 region has 16 residues. In DNA form, the CDR3 reads TGTGCCAGCAGCTCCATGGGCGGGGGATTCCAAGAGACCCAGTACTTC. Amino acids: CASSSMGGGFQETQYF.

This clonotype was seen repeatedly, ten times or more. The rearrangement links TRBV5-1 to TRBJ1-5, with 10 positions matching TRBD1. The germline gives CDR1 SGHRS, CDR2 YFSETQ. After removal of 4 bases from V and 6 bases from J, the junction contained 7 bases not matched to a gene. This CDR3 has 15 residues. The CDR3 bases are TGCGCCAGCAGCCCGACAGGGGGCGACGGTCAGCCCCAGCATTTT. This gives the protein CASSPTGGDGQPQHF.

CDR3 DNA: TGTGCCACCAGTGTAGGCGGGGGGGATGGCTACACCTTC. This encodes CATSVGGGDGYTF. The chain combines TRBV24-1 with TRBJ1-2, with D perhaps TRBD1 (5 bases). This CDR3 is 13 amino acids long. The ends were cut back, 5 bases at V and 6 bases at J, with 12 bases in the middle. In germline, CDR1 is KGHDR, CDR2 SFDVKD.

This clonotype was counted at least ten times. CDR3 residues: CATSSSAGGELFF. The CDR3 nucleotides are TGTGCCACCAGTTCCTCAGCGGGCGGGGAGCTGTTTTTT. The rearrangement joins TRBV24-1 to TRBJ2-2; D is possibly TRBD2 (6 bases). Trimming pared 6 bases from V and 7 bases from J, leaving 11 bases between. Germline V CDR1 and CDR2: KGHDR, SFDVKD. The CDR3 consists of 13 residues.

This clonotype was counted at least ten times. V gene TRBV19 combines with J gene TRBJ2-7; 7 bases align to TRBD2. This CDR3 has 15 residues. V trimming: 4 bases; J trimming: 4 bases; junction bases outside the gene matches: 10. Germline V gene sequence: CDR1 LNHDA, CDR2 SQIVND (reference sequence). The CDR3, as DNA: TGTGCCAGTAGTAGGGATTCTAGCGGACCATACGAGCAGTACTTC. Its protein product is CASSRDSSGPYEQYF.

The chain joins TRBV19 to TRBJ1-2; TRBD1 aligns across 9 bases. Germline CDR1 reads LNHDA; CDR2 reads SQIVND (reference sequence). The V and J ends lost 8 bases and 7 bases, in that order; junction bases with no gene match: 11. CDR3 length: 14 residues. The CDR3 DNA sequence: TGTGCCAGTCGGCTACGGGACAGGGTTAGTGGCTACACCTTC. Translating it yields CASRLRDRVSGYTF.

The genes are TRBV20-1 and TRBJ2-2; D perhaps matches TRBD2 (6 bases). The CDR3 totals 16 residues. Between the trimmed V and J ends, which lost 3 bases and 1 base, there was a span of 15 bases. From germline, CDR1 is DFQATT and CDR2 SNEGSKA (reference sequence). CDR3 in DNA: TGCAGTGCTAGGGGGGTTAGCGGAAAGAACACCGGGGAGCTGTTTTTT. Its translation is CSARGVSGKNTGELFF.

This clonotype was seen at least ten times. V and J are TRBV19 and TRBJ2-7, with TRBD2 identical over 10 bases. Trimming cost V 3 bases and J 5 bases; bases outside gene matches: 1. The CDR3 has 13 amino acids. From germline, CDR1 is LNHDA and CDR2 SQIVND (reference sequence). CDR3 residues: CASSISGRNEQYF. CDR3 nucleotides: TGTGCCAGTAGTATTAGCGGGAGGAACGAGCAGTACTTC.

Of note for this clonotype: One end of the junction is discordant with germline, which a read error may explain. This chain connects TRBV15 to TRBJ1-1, with 7 bases fitting TRBD1. The V gene's germline CDR1 is LNHNV and CDR2 YYDKDF (reference sequence). The CDR3 runs 18 residues. Here the CDR3 DNA reads TGTGCCACCAGCAGACAGAACAGGGGCGCACACCTCTACACTGAAGCTTTCTTC. Protein product: CATSRQNRGAHLYTEAFF.

The chain is built from TRBV20-1 and TRBJ1-1; a possible D gene is TRBD1 (5 bases). V dropped 2 bases and J dropped 5 bases, with 12 bases sitting between them. The CDR3 covers 13 residues. Germline values: CDR1 DFQATT, CDR2 SNEGSKA (reference sequence). As DNA, the CDR3 is TGCAGTGCTAGACTAGCGGGGGAGACTGAAGCTTTCTTT. Residues: CSARLAGETEAFF.

This clonotype was observed many times. J is TRBJ2-3 and V is TRBV4-2, with 8 bases aligning to TRBD2. Losses at the gene ends were 4 bases for V and 7 bases for J; bases not matched to a gene: 10. The CDR3 spans 15 residues. Germline lookup yields CDR1 LGHNA and CDR2 YNFKEQ. Written as DNA, the CDR3 is TGTGCCAGCAGCCCTCTGGGAGCGGGGGAACATACGCAGTATTTT. Translation gives CASSPLGAGEHTQYF.

This clonotype has only one observation. The V and J genes are TRBV2 and TRBJ2-1, with D tentatively TRBD2 (5 bases). Germline V CDR1 and CDR2: SNHLY, FYNNEI. The CDR3 is 15 residues long. Trimming removed 4 bases at V and 4 bases at J, with 14 bases between. Here the CDR3 DNA reads TGTGCCAGCAGTGCTAGTCCGCGGACTTACAATGAGCAGTTCTTC. It encodes CASSASPRTYNEQFF.

Many counts were recorded for this clonotype. V usage is TRBV7-8 and J usage is TRBJ2-1; D remains ambiguous. The CDR3 covers 16 residues. Between the trimmed V and J ends, which lost 1 base and 2 bases, there was a span of 12 bases. Germline CDR1 and CDR2: SGHVS and FQNEAQ. The DNA for the CDR3 is TGTGCCAGCAGCTTAGGCATGGGAAGTACCTACAATGAGCAGTTCTTC. Protein product: CASSLGMGSTYNEQFF. Together with reference TRBV7-8 and TRBJ2-1, the CDR3 gives the full variable domain: GAGVSQSPRYKVAKRGQDVALRCDPISGHVSLFWYQQALGQGPEFLTYFQNEAQLDKSGLPSDRFFAERPEGSVSTLKIQRTQQEDSAVYLCASSLGMGSTYNEQFFGPGTRLTVL.

At least ten counts were recorded for this clonotype. CDR3 DNA: TGTGCCACCAGCAGAGAACTGGGACCGTCCGGGGCTTTCTTT. Protein product: CATSRELGPSGAFF. The chain is built from TRBV15 and TRBJ1-1; a possible D gene is TRBD1 (5 bases). Germline loops: CDR1 LNHNV, CDR2 YYDKDF (reference sequence). The V end was cut by 0 bases, the J end by 11 bases, with 16 bases between. The CDR3 consists of 14 residues.

This chain links TRBV7-2 with TRBJ1-2; D is possibly TRBD1 (6 bases). Germline values: CDR1 SGHTA, CDR2 FQGNSA. CDR3 size: 15 residues. The V end lost 4 bases, the J end lost 5 bases, and 17 bases lay between the germline ends. The CDR3 sequence: CASSSRGRAMYGYTF. The DNA of the CDR3 is TGTGCCAGCAGCTCCAGGGGCAGGGCGATGTATGGCTACACCTTC.

This sequence joins TRBV7-9 and TRBJ1-2; D not certain. The V and J ends lost 9 bases and 4 bases respectively, with 18 bases between them. The CDR3 is 14 residues long. In germline, CDR1 is SEHNR, CDR2 FQNEAQ (reference sequence). DNA for the CDR3: TGTGCCAGAAGCATAGATTCTAAGGGCTATGGCTACACCTTC. Translating gives CARSIDSKGYGYTF. Drawing the rest from reference TRBV7-9 and TRBJ1-2, the complete variable domain is DTGVSQNPRHKITKRGQNVTFRCDPISEHNRLYWYRQTLGQGPEFLTYFQNEAQLEKSRLLSDRFSAERPKGSFSTLEIQRTEQGDSAMYLCARSIDSKGYGYTFGSGTRLTVV.

The V and J genes are TRBV7-9 and TRBJ2-2; 10 positions agree with TRBD1. V shed 2 bases and J 7 bases; nucleotides not matched to a gene: 13. Germline V gene lookup returns CDR1 SEHNR and CDR2 FQNEAQ (reference sequence). This CDR3 region has 18 residues. The chain's CDR3 is CASSLPGTGVLRSGELFF. The CDR3 region has the DNA TGTGCCAGCAGCTTACCAGGGACAGGGGTACTCAGAAGCGGGGAGCTGTTTTTT.

This clonotype was seen repeatedly, ten times or more. The genes are TRBV7-9 and TRBJ1-5; D remains unclear. CDR1 is SEHNR, CDR2 FQNEAQ, per germline (reference sequence). Trimming left V 2 bases short and J 3 bases short, with 11 bases between. This CDR3 is 15 amino acids long. The CDR3 DNA reads TGTGCCAGCAGCTTAACCGTTGGCCCCAATCAGCCCCAGCATTTT. Amino acid sequence: CASSLTVGPNQPQHF.

This clonotype was detected ten times or more. This chain uses TRBV5-5 with TRBJ2-5; TRBD1 matches at 9 bases. V was pared by 4 bases and J by 8 bases, with 9 bases of the junction left unmatched. The CDR3 covers 14 residues. Looked up from germline, CDR1 is SGHKS and CDR2 is YYEKEE (reference sequence). In nucleotides, the CDR3 is TGTGCCAGCAGCGTTCGGGACAGGGAAGGAACCCAGTACTTC. Translating gives CASSVRDREGTQYF. The variable domain in full, with the rest retrieved from reference TRBV5-5 and TRBJ2-5, is DAGVTQSPTHLIKTRGQQVTLRCSPISGHKSVSWYQQVLGQGPQFIFQYYEKEERGRGNFPDRFSARQFPNYSSELNVNALLLGDSALYLCASSVRDREGTQYFGPGTRLLVL.

This clonotype was seen many times. J is TRBJ2-3 and V is TRBV5-1; the D is unclear. The CDR3 is 13 residues long. Germline V CDR1 and CDR2: SGHRS, YFSETQ. The V gene lost 1 base and the J gene lost 6 bases, with 9 bases spanning the gap. In nucleotides, the CDR3 is TGCGCCAGCAGCTTGCGTGTTCGGGATACGCAGTATTTT. It encodes CASSLRVRDTQYF.

The rearrangement joins TRBV2 to TRBJ2-1; the match to TRBD2 covers 9 bases. CDR3 length equals 15 residues. The germline CDR1 and CDR2 sequences are SNHLY and FYNNEI. CDR3 DNA: TGTGCTAGAGATGACGGACTAGCGCTCTACAATGAGCAGTTCTTC. Encoded protein: CARDDGLALYNEQFF.